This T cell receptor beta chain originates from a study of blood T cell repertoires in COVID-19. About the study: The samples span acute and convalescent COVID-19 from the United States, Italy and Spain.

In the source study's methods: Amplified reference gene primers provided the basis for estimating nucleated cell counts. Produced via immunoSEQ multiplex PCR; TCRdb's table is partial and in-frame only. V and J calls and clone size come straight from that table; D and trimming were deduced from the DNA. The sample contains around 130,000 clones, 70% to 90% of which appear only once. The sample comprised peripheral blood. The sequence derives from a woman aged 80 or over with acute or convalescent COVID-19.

The CDR3 sequence: CASSLPSPNTEAFF. The CDR3 DNA is TGTGCCAGCAGCTTACCAAGCCCGAACACTGAAGCTTTCTTT. The J gene is TRBJ1-1, the V gene TRBV7-8, with D unclear. Germline CDR1 SGHVS, CDR2 FQNEAQ. Trimming stripped 2 bases from V and 1 base from J, with 8 bases between. The CDR3 consists of 14 residues.